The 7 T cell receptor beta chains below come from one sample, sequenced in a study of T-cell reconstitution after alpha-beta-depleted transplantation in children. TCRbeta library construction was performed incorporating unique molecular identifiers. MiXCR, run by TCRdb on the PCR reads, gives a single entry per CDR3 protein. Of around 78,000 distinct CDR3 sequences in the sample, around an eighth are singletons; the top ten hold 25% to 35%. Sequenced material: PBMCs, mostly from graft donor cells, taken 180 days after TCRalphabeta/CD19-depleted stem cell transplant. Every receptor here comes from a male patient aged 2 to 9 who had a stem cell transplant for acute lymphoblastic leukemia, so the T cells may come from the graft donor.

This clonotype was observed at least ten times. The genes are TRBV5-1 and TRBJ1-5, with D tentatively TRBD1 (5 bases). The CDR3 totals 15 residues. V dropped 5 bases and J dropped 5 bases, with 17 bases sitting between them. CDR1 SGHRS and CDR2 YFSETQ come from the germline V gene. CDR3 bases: TGCGCCAGCAGTCAATCGGGGCGGACCGATCAGCCCCAGCATTTT. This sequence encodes CASSQSGRTDQPQHF.

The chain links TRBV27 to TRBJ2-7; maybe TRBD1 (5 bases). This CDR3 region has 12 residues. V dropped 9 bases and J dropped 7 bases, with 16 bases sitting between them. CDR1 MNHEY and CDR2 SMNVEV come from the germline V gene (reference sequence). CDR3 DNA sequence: TGTGCCAGTGGGTCAGGGCTTCGGGAGCAGTACTTC. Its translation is CASGSGLREQYF.

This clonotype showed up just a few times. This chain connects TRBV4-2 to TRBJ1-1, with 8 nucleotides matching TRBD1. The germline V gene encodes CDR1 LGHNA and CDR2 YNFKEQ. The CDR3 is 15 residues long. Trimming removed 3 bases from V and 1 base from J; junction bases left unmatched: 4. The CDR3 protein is CASSHRGQGNTEAFF. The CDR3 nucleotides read TGTGCCAGCAGCCACAGGGGGCAGGGGAACACTGAAGCTTTCTTT.

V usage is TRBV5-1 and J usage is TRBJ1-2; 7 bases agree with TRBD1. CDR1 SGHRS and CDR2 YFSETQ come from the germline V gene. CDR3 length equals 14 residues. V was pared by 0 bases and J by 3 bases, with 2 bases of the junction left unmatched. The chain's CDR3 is CASSLGTGHYGYTF. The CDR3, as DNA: TGCGCCAGCAGCTTGGGGACAGGACACTATGGCTACACCTTC. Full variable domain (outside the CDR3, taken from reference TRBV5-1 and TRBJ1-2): KAGVTQTPRYLIKTRGQQVTLSCSPISGHRSVSWYQQTPGQGLQFLFEYFSETQRNKGNFPGRFSGRQFSNSRSEMNVSTLELGDSALYLCASSLGTGHYGYTFGSGTRLTVV.

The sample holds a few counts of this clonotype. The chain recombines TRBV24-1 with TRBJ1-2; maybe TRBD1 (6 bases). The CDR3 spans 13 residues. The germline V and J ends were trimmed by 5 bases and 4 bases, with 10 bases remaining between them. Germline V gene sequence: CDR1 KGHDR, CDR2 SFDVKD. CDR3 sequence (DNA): TGTGCCACCAGTGCCCAGGGGCCCTATGGCTACACCTTC. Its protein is CATSAQGPYGYTF.

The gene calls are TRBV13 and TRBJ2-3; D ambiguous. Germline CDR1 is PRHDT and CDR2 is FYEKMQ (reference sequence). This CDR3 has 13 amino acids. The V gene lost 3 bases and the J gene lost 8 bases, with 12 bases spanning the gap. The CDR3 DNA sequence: TGTGCCAGCAGCTTGCCCGACAAGGCTACGCAGTATTTT. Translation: CASSLPDKATQYF.

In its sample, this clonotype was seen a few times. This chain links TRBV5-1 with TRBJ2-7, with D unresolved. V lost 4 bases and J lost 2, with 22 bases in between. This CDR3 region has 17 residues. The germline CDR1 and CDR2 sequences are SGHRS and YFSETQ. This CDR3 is CASSPRKASNIPYEQYF. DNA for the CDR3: TGCGCCAGCAGCCCTCGGAAAGCATCTAACATCCCCTACGAGCAGTACTTC.